A single sample gave rise to the 11 T cell receptor beta chains below, sequenced in a study of naive CD8 T cells in extremely preterm neonates. The protocol was immunoSEQ multiplex PCR, while the TCRdb copy is restricted to in-frame clones and leaves out a portion. The table has about 4,900 clones, approximately 97% seen once; the top ten hold 0.5% to 0.6%. Elective cesarean births at about 37-42 weeks, without labor or membrane rupture, supplied the cord blood. Source material: naive CD8+ T cells from cord blood. The receptors come from a newborn in good health.

This clone has just one count. The rearrangement joins TRBV21-1 to TRBJ1-1. TRBV21-1 is tagged as a pseudogene. The CDR3 is 16 amino acids. For the CDR3, the DNA is TGTGCCAGCAGCAAGGGGGGAGGGGAAGTGAACACTGAAGCTTTCTTT. The encoded protein is CASSKGGGEVNTEAFF.

CDR3: CASSGTGGYEQYF. The CDR3 region has the DNA TGTGCCAGCAGCGGGACAGGGGGCTACGAGCAGTACTTC. V usage is TRBV11-2 and J usage is TRBJ2-7, with TRBD1 matching 11 bases. J lost 3 bases, V lost 5 bases, and 0 bases had no gene match. The CDR3 spans 13 residues. From germline, CDR1 is SGHAT and CDR2 FQNNGV.

The chain has TRBV10-1 and TRBJ2-7; 7 nucleotides agree with TRBD2. V gave up 2 bases and J gave up 2 bases; unmatched junction bases: 9. The CDR3 covers 16 residues. The V gene's germline CDR1 is WNHNN and CDR2 SYGVQD (reference sequence). The CDR3 loop is CASSEVPGLETYEQYF. The CDR3 DNA sequence: TGCGCCAGCAGTGAGGTTCCAGGACTAGAAACCTACGAGCAGTACTTC.

The chain couples TRBV5-7 to TRBJ2-2; TRBD2 aligns across 14 bases. TRBV5-7 is an ORF; its function is uncertain. CDR3 length: 17 amino acids. J was trimmed by 3 bases and V by 2 bases; bases with no gene match: 3. In nucleotides, the CDR3 is TGTGCCAGCAGCTTAGGGACTAGCGGGAGCGACACCGGGGAGCTGTTTTTT. Translation: CASSLGTSGSDTGELFF.

This rearrangement joins TRBV5-1 to TRBJ2-5; D is undetermined. Germline V CDR1 and CDR2: SGHRS, YFSETQ. The CDR3 has 11 residues. V dropped 4 bases and J dropped 1 base, with 2 bases sitting between them. In DNA, the CDR3 is TGCGCCAGCAGCCTCCAAGAGACCCAGTACTTC. Residues: CASSLQETQYF. Together with reference TRBV5-1 and TRBJ2-5, the CDR3 gives the full variable domain: KAGVTQTPRYLIKTRGQQVTLSCSPISGHRSVSWYQQTPGQGLQFLFEYFSETQRNKGNFPGRFSGRQFSNSRSEMNVSTLELGDSALYLCASSLQETQYFGPGTRLLVL.

This chain uses TRBV27 with TRBJ1-6; 9 nucleotides match TRBD1. The CDR3 totals 14 residues. The J segment lost 8 bases and the V segment lost 3 bases, leaving 2 bases of the junction unmatched. CDR1 and CDR2 (germline): MNHEY, SMNVEV (reference sequence). Here the CDR3 DNA reads TGTGCCAGCAGTTTCGGGACAGGGTATTCACCCCTCCACTTT. It specifies CASSFGTGYSPLHF.

The chain is built from TRBV20-1 and TRBJ2-1; D ambiguous. CDR1 DFQATT and CDR2 SNEGSKA come from the germline V gene (reference sequence). This CDR3 spans 11 amino acids. V was trimmed by 6 bases and J by 3 bases, leaving 6 bases between them. CDR3 residues: CSAELYNEQFF. The CDR3 DNA sequence: TGCAGTGCAGAGCTCTACAATGAGCAGTTCTTC.

CDR3 in amino acids: CASSSDRTNEKLFF. CDR3 in DNA: TGCGCCAGCAGCTCGGACAGGACGAATGAAAAACTGTTTTTT. V usage is TRBV10-1 and J usage is TRBJ1-4; TRBD1 agrees at 7 bases. Germline V CDR1 and CDR2: WNHNN, SYGVQD (reference sequence). The CDR3 length is 14 residues. V shed 6 bases and J 5 bases; nucleotides not matched to a gene: 6.

The CDR3: CASSIGQGLAKNIQYF. CDR3 DNA sequence: TGTGCCAGTAGTATAGGCCAGGGCCTAGCCAAAAACATTCAGTACTTC. The chain is built from TRBV19 and TRBJ2-4, with D possibly being TRBD1 (5 bases). V lost 1 base and J 0 bases, leaving 10 bases between the germline ends. The germline V gene has CDR1 LNHDA and CDR2 SQIVND (reference sequence). The CDR3 extends over 16 amino acids.

This chain connects TRBV6-1 to TRBJ2-6, with D unclear. CDR3 length equals 12 residues. Germline lookup yields CDR1 MNHNS and CDR2 SASEGT. The V and J ends lost 9 bases and 0 bases respectively, with 3 bases between them. The chain's CDR3 is CASLSGANVLTF. CDR3 DNA: TGTGCCAGTCTCTCTGGGGCCAACGTCCTGACTTTC.

The chain combines TRBV9 with TRBJ2-5; 11 bases agree with TRBD2. With V trimmed by 4 bases and J by 1 base, 6 bases remained unmatched. There are 16 residues in the CDR3. Germline CDR1 is SGDLS and CDR2 is YYNGEE. For the CDR3, the DNA is TGTGCCAGCAGCCCCCCACTAGCGGGAGCCCAAGAGACCCAGTACTTC. This sequence encodes CASSPPLAGAQETQYF.